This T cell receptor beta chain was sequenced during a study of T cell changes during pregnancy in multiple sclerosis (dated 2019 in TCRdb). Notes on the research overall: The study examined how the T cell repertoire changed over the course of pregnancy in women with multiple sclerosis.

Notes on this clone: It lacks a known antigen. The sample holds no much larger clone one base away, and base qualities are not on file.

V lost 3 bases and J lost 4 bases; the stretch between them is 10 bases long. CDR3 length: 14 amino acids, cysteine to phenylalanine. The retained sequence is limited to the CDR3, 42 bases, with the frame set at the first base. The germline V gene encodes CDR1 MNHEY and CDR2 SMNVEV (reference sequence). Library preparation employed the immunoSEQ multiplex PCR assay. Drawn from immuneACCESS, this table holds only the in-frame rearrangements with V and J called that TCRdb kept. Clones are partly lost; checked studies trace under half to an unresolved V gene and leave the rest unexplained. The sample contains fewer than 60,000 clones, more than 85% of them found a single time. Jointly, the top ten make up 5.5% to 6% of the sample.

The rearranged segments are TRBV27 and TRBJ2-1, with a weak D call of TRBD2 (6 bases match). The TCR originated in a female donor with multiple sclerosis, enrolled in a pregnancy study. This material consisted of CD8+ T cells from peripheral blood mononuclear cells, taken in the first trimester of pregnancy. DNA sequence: TGTGCCAGCAGTTTTCCGGGAGTTTACAATGAGCAGTTCTTC. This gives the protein CASSFPGVYNEQFF.